The rows below give T cell receptor beta chains drawn from one sample of a study of prognosis after radiotherapy for stage I lung cancer. Via MiXCR, TCRdb re-called the multiplex PCR reads, giving one row per CDR3 protein. The sample records about 34,000 distinct CDR3 sequences, 30% to 35% being singletons. Material: PBMCs, obtained before or after stereotactic body radiation therapy (not recorded which). The receptors shown here come from a donor at least 50 years old with non-small cell lung cancer. Both conserved end residues are part of each CDR3. The D gene is left open where the match is weak. The listing skips clone size in some rows; elsewhere it reads once, few, many or a size class.

v_call: TRBV20-1; d_call: TRBD2; clone_size: many; j_call: TRBJ2-3; cdr3_aa: CSVTTSSGAGTDTQYF; cdr3_nt: TGCAGTGTCACGACCTCAAGCGGGGCCGGCACAGATACGCAGTATTTT
v_call: TRBV10-3; d_call: TRBD1; clone_size: NA; j_call: TRBJ1-1; cdr3_aa: CAISEQGATDTESFF; cdr3_nt: TGTGCCATCAGTGAGCAGGGGGCGACGGACACTGAATCTTTCTTT
v_call: TRBV7-2; d_call: TRBD2; clone_size: NA; j_call: TRBJ2-1; cdr3_aa: CATRPGSGRAVQFF; cdr3_nt: TGTGCCACTCGCCCGGGTAGCGGGAGGGCCGTGCAGTTCTTC
v_call: TRBV2; d_call: TRBD1; clone_size: NA; j_call: TRBJ2-3; cdr3_aa: CARGGMGTGGYTQYF; cdr3_nt: TGTGCCAGGGGCGGGATGGGGACAGGGGGTTATACACAGTATTTT
v_call: TRBV18; d_call: NA; clone_size: many; j_call: TRBJ1-1; cdr3_aa: CASSPLGLNTEAFF; cdr3_nt: TGTGCCAGCTCACCACTAGGGCTGAACACTGAAGCTTTCTTT
v_call: TRBV20-1; d_call: NA; clone_size: many; j_call: TRBJ2-3; cdr3_aa: CSVLWVADTQYF; cdr3_nt: TGCAGTGTCCTTTGGGTGGCAGATACGCAGTATTTT
v_call: TRBV6-2/TRBV6-3; d_call: NA; clone_size: NA; j_call: TRBJ1-2; cdr3_aa: CASSPQVSRGYTF; cdr3_nt: TGTGCCAGCAGCCCACAGGTGTCGCGTGGCTACACCTTC
v_call: TRBV28; d_call: NA; clone_size: NA; j_call: TRBJ2-2; cdr3_aa: CASSLVLAVSNTGELFF; cdr3_nt: TGTGCCAGCAGTTTAGTGTTGGCCGTCTCGAACACCGGGGAGCTGTTTTTT
v_call: TRBV4-3; d_call: TRBD2; clone_size: NA; j_call: TRBJ2-2; cdr3_aa: CASSQRGLAGGDGELFF; cdr3_nt: TGCGCCAGCAGCCAACGGGGACTAGCGGGAGGGGACGGGGAGCTGTTTTTT
v_call: TRBV5-1; d_call: NA; clone_size: many; j_call: TRBJ2-1; cdr3_aa: CASSLAPENEQFF; cdr3_nt: TGCGCCAGCAGCTTGGCCCCTGAGAATGAGCAGTTCTTC
v_call: TRBV7-2; d_call: TRBD2; clone_size: NA; j_call: TRBJ2-3; cdr3_aa: CASSITSGTDTQYF; cdr3_nt: TGTGCCAGCAGTATTACTAGCGGCACAGATACGCAGTATTTT
v_call: TRBV7-9; d_call: NA; clone_size: medium-sized; j_call: TRBJ2-7; cdr3_aa: CASSPKGPNEQYF; cdr3_nt: TGTGCCAGCAGCCCTAAGGGTCCCAACGAGCAGTACTTC
v_call: TRBV19; d_call: NA; clone_size: many; j_call: TRBJ2-3; cdr3_aa: CASSLSNRGTDTQYF; cdr3_nt: TGTGCCAGTAGTCTAAGTAACCGGGGCACAGATACGCAGTATTTT
v_call: TRBV6-1; d_call: NA; clone_size: many; j_call: TRBJ2-4; cdr3_aa: CASSEVGAPIQYF; cdr3_nt: TGTGCCAGCAGTGAAGTAGGGGCTCCGATTCAGTACTTC
v_call: TRBV5-1; d_call: TRBD2; clone_size: many; j_call: TRBJ2-7; cdr3_aa: CASSSLSGASSYEQYF; cdr3_nt: TGCGCCAGCAGCTCACTTAGCGGGGCCTCCTCCTACGAGCAGTACTTC
v_call: TRBV6-1; d_call: NA; clone_size: many; j_call: TRBJ1-1; cdr3_aa: CASSEAVVSEAFF; cdr3_nt: TGTGCCAGCAGTGAAGCGGTAGTGTCTGAAGCTTTCTTT
v_call: TRBV28; d_call: TRBD1; clone_size: many; j_call: TRBJ1-3; cdr3_aa: CASSSGDSRVTIYF; cdr3_nt: TGTGCCAGCAGTTCGGGGGACAGCCGAGTCACCATATATTTT
v_call: TRBV30; d_call: NA; clone_size: NA; j_call: TRBJ2-3; cdr3_aa: CAWSVTRQRLLATQYF; cdr3_nt: TGTGCCTGGAGTGTAACTCGGCAGCGTCTACTAGCTACGCAGTATTTT
v_call: TRBV5-1; d_call: TRBD1; clone_size: many; j_call: TRBJ2-5; cdr3_aa: CASSLGQGIQETQYF; cdr3_nt: TGCGCCAGCAGCTTGGGACAGGGGATCCAAGAGACCCAGTACTTC